This T cell receptor (beta chain) was sequenced during a study of blood T cell repertoires in COVID-19. Study details: COVID-19 samples collected from the United States, Italy and Spain covered acute and convalescent phases. In each case, the material was cDNA or gDNA derived from T cells, B-cell-depleted T cells, or PBMCs.

The germline V gene encodes CDR1 SQVTM and CDR2 ANQGSEA. The CDR3 has 14 residues. V dropped 6 bases and J dropped 0 bases, with 12 bases sitting between them. In the original workflow: From reference gene primer amplification, estimates of nucleated cell counts were derived. TCRdb's table, derived via immunoSEQ multiplex PCR, lists solely in-frame clones and lacks some. V and J calls and clone size are given by that table; D and trimming were obtained from the DNA. Among roughly 150,000 clones listed, roughly 90% were seen once. This clone was counted a few times. Patients of the Seattle cohort, enrolled during active infection, were followed longitudinally.

The chain uses TRBV29-1 and TRBJ1-5; D is perhaps TRBD1 (6 bases). The receptor comes from a man aged 18 to 30 with COVID-19, enrolled during active disease. Sequenced material: peripheral blood. In nucleotides, the CDR3 is TGCAGCGTCGCGTCAGGGGATAGCAATCAGCCCCAGCATTTT. Translating gives CSVASGDSNQPQHF.